This passage covers 25 T cell receptor beta chains from one sample sequenced in a study of cytomegalovirus exposure and HLA in healthy donors. PCR used 60 Vbeta primers and 13 Jbeta primers. Some clones are missing from TCRdb's copy, which holds only in-frame ones; the method was immunoSEQ multiplex PCR. The sample's table shows about 62,000 clones. Sequencing was performed on PBMCs. Receptor source: a man aged 25 to 40 in good health and CMV-seropositive.

The rearrangement uses TRBV4-1 and TRBJ1-2; TRBD1 matches at 7 bases. Trimming at V came to 2 bases and at J to 2 bases, leaving 8 bases not matched to a gene. The germline gives CDR1 MGHRA, CDR2 YSYEKL. The CDR3 length is 16 residues. The CDR3 sequence: CASSQLTPTGNYGYTF. CDR3 coding DNA: TGCGCCAGCAGCCAATTAACACCGACAGGGAACTATGGCTACACCTTC.

The rearrangement joins TRBV11-3 to TRBJ2-7; 7 nucleotides line up with TRBD2. V shed 0 bases and J 2 bases; nucleotides not matched to a gene: 4. This CDR3 has 15 amino acids. The V gene's germline CDR1 is SGHNT and CDR2 YENEEA. CDR3 in amino acids: CASSLEGGSPYEQYF. CDR3 nucleotide sequence: TGTGCCAGCAGCTTAGAAGGCGGGAGCCCCTACGAGCAGTACTTC.

The chain is built from TRBV7-9 and TRBJ2-3; 10 bases line up with TRBD1. The CDR3 runs to 15 residues. J was trimmed by 5 bases and V by 2 bases; bases with no gene match: 4. Germline V lookup: CDR1 SEHNR, CDR2 FQNEAQ (reference sequence). The CDR3 here is CASSLTGTGVDTQYF. CDR3 sequence (DNA): TGTGCCAGCAGCTTAACCGGGACAGGGGTAGATACGCAGTATTTT.

CDR3 nucleotide sequence: TGTGCCAGCAGCTCCAGCGGGCTCACAGATACGCAGTATTTT. This sequence encodes CASSSSGLTDTQYF. This sequence joins TRBV7-2 and TRBJ2-3, with D possibly TRBD2 on 6 matching bases. In germline, CDR1 is SGHTA, CDR2 FQGNSA. This CDR3 region has 14 residues. The V end lost 4 bases, the J end lost 2 bases, and 10 bases lay between the germline ends.

The chain joins TRBV29-1 to TRBJ2-7; possible D gene TRBD2, 6 bases. This CDR3 is built from 15 residues. Trimming removed 6 bases at V and 2 bases at J, with 20 bases between. Germline V CDR1 and CDR2: SQVTM, ANQGSEA. The CDR3 DNA is TGCAGCGTGGGGGGAATGGAAGGCAGCGCCTACGAGCAGTACTTC. Translating gives CSVGGMEGSAYEQYF.

The rearrangement joins TRBV30 to TRBJ1-2, with 9 bases identical to TRBD1. CDR1 is GTSNPN, CDR2 SVGIG, per germline (reference sequence). Trimming removed 5 bases from V and 3 bases from J; junction bases left unmatched: 7. The CDR3 runs 14 residues. CDR3 sequence reads: CAWGGDRVHYGYTF. The CDR3 DNA follows: TGTGCCTGGGGGGGGGACAGGGTTCACTATGGCTACACCTTC.

The V gene is TRBV19, the J gene TRBJ1-1; tentative D call: TRBD1 (5 bases). Trimming took 3 bases from V and 1 from J, leaving 18 bases between them. The germline gives CDR1 LNHDA, CDR2 SQIVND (reference sequence). CDR3 length: 17 residues. Here the CDR3 reads CASSIIIGEAGNTEAFF. CDR3 nucleotides: TGTGCCAGTAGTATTATAATAGGGGAGGCAGGGAACACTGAAGCTTTCTTT.

This chain links TRBV11-3 with TRBJ2-1, with 11 positions matching TRBD2. The CDR3 runs to 13 residues. Trimming took 5 bases from V and 10 from J; bases not matched to a gene: 4. Looked up from germline, CDR1 is SGHNT and CDR2 is YENEEA. In nucleotides, the CDR3 is TGTGCCAGCAGCCTCCTAGCGGGGGGAGAGCAGTTCTTC. Protein sequence: CASSLLAGGEQFF.

The chain employs TRBV4-1 and TRBJ2-1; 15 bases agree with TRBD2. The CDR3 is 16 residues long. Germline values: CDR1 MGHRA, CDR2 YSYEKL. J gave up 10 bases and V 4 bases, and 8 bases lay outside the gene matches. Here the CDR3 reads CASSLDPGLAGGEQFF. The CDR3 coding sequence is TGCGCCAGCAGCCTAGACCCGGGACTAGCGGGAGGAGAGCAGTTCTTC.

This chain uses TRBV7-8 with TRBJ2-7; 9 bases fit TRBD1. Germline lookup yields CDR1 SGHVS and CDR2 FQNEAQ. The CDR3 contains 17 residues. The junction had 13 bases not matched to a gene; V was cut back by 5 bases and J by 2 bases. The CDR3 DNA reads as TGTGCCAGCAGCATCCTCCGGGACAGGGAGACCCCCTACGAGCAGTACTTC. As protein: CASSILRDRETPYEQYF.

The genes are TRBV6-1 and TRBJ2-7; 11 bases are a match to TRBD1. Unmatched junction bases numbered 3, after V lost 9 bases and J lost 5 bases. This CDR3 has 12 amino acids. Germline-derived CDR1 and CDR2 are MNHNS and SASEGT. The CDR3 spells CASSGQGDEQYF. Written as DNA, the CDR3 is TGTGCCAGTTCGGGACAGGGGGACGAGCAGTACTTC.

The V gene is TRBV6-1, the J gene TRBJ2-3, with TRBD2 as a possible D gene (5 bases). The CDR3 covers 13 residues. V lost 0 bases and J 4 bases, leaving 5 bases between the germline ends. Per the germline V gene, CDR1 is MNHNS and CDR2 is SASEGT. The CDR3 spells CASSEARADTQYF. CDR3 in DNA: TGTGCCAGCAGTGAAGCGCGGGCAGATACGCAGTATTTT.

The chain uses TRBV20-1 and TRBJ2-7, with TRBD1 matching 7 bases. Unmatched junction bases numbered 3, after V lost 3 bases and J lost 7 bases. The CDR3 is 11 residues long. The germline V gene has CDR1 DFQATT and CDR2 SNEGSKA (reference sequence). CDR3 residues: CSARTGWEQYF. As DNA, the CDR3 is TGCAGTGCTAGGACAGGGTGGGAGCAGTACTTC.

CDR3 sequence: CASSHPYLYQGRGETQYF. CDR3 bases: TGCGCCAGCAGCCACCCCTACCTCTACCAGGGAAGGGGAGAGACCCAGTACTTC. The V gene is TRBV4-1, the J gene TRBJ2-5; possible D gene TRBD1, 5 bases. Trimming stripped 3 bases from V and 4 bases from J, with 24 bases between. Germline assignment: CDR1 MGHRA and CDR2 YSYEKL. This CDR3 contains 18 residues.

This chain joins TRBV5-1 and TRBJ2-7, with a tentative D call TRBD2 (6 bases). With 0 bases removed from V and 4 bases from J, the gap between germline ends came to 11 bases. The CDR3 is 14 amino acids. CDR1 and CDR2 (germline): SGHRS, YFSETQ. CDR3 DNA: TGCGCCAGCAGCTTGGTGGGGACTTCATACGAGCAGTACTTC. It is translated as CASSLVGTSYEQYF.

J is TRBJ1-5 and V is TRBV9; 9 bases align to TRBD1. Germline assignment: CDR1 SGDLS and CDR2 YYNGEE. With V trimmed by 4 bases and J by 11 bases, 7 bases remained unmatched. This CDR3 is built from 13 residues. The CDR3 DNA follows: TGTGCCAGCAGCTCCGGGACAGGGCCTGCCCAGCATTTT. It is translated as CASSSGTGPAQHF.

This chain uses TRBV4-1 with TRBJ2-1; TRBD2 might be the D (6 bases). The CDR3 is 16 residues long. Between the trimmed V and J ends, which lost 0 bases and 5 bases, there was a span of 14 bases. Germline V gene sequence: CDR1 MGHRA, CDR2 YSYEKL. CDR3 nucleotide sequence: TGCGCCAGCAGCCAAGAGTGGAGGGATCTTGACAATGAGCAGTTCTTC. This translates into CASSQEWRDLDNEQFF.

The gene calls are TRBV6-5 and TRBJ2-5; 9 bases fit TRBD1. Germline V gene sequence: CDR1 MNHEY, CDR2 SVGAGI. J gave up 4 bases and V 5 bases, and 5 bases lay outside the gene matches. This CDR3 has 14 amino acids. CDR3 sequence reads: CASSPWTGAETQYF. In nucleotides, the CDR3 is TGTGCCAGCAGTCCGTGGACAGGGGCAGAGACCCAGTACTTC.

This chain connects TRBV18 to TRBJ1-1; D uncertain. The CDR3 contains 14 residues. The V end was cut by 2 bases, the J end by 6 bases, with 13 bases between. Germline assignment: CDR1 KGHSH and CDR2 LQKENI. The CDR3 DNA reads TGTGCCAGCTCACCAACTCAGGTGGACTCTGAAGCTTTCTTT. Translated: CASSPTQVDSEAFF.

The chain uses TRBV6-1 and TRBJ1-6; perhaps TRBD1 as D (5 bases). CDR1 MNHNS and CDR2 SASEGT come from the germline V gene. Trimming left V 2 bases short and J 4 bases short, with 9 bases between. The CDR3 spans 15 residues. This CDR3 reads CASSESRGYNSPLHF. DNA of the CDR3: TGTGCCAGCAGTGAATCTCGGGGGTATAATTCACCCCTCCACTTT.

The gene calls are TRBV7-2 and TRBJ2-1, with no clear D. This CDR3 has 16 residues. In germline, CDR1 is SGHTA, CDR2 FQGNSA. V lost 1 base and J lost 4, with 14 bases in between. DNA for the CDR3: TGTGCCAGCAGCTTAGTGGCGGATTCCACGTACAATGAGCAGTTCTTC. Protein product: CASSLVADSTYNEQFF.

With regard to this clone: The junction departs from the called germline gene at one end, perhaps through a read error. In the same sample, other DNA sequences code for this CDR3. The chain joins TRBV11-2 to TRBJ1-6, with 7 bases lining up with TRBD1. The CDR3 runs to 15 residues. CDR1 SGHAT and CDR2 FQNNGV come from the germline V gene. CDR3 bases: TGTGCCAGCAGCTTAGGACAGGGTATCATTTCACCCCTACACTTT. Protein: CASSLGQGIISPLHF.

The CDR3 sequence is CASSEVDTVDEQYF. In nucleotides, the CDR3 is TGTGCCAGCAGTGAAGTAGACACCGTGGACGAGCAGTACTTC. This chain connects TRBV6-1 to TRBJ2-7; no reliable D call. Per germline, CDR1 MNHNS and CDR2 SASEGT. Trimming shortened V by 1 base and J by 5 bases, and 12 bases separated the two germline ends. The CDR3 extends over 14 amino acids.

The chain carries TRBV5-1 and TRBJ1-1; no definite D call. Germline CDR1 is SGHRS and CDR2 is YFSETQ. V dropped 5 bases and J dropped 4 bases, with 15 bases sitting between them. CDR3 length: 14 residues. CDR3: CASRREALTTEAFF. The CDR3, as DNA: TGCGCCAGCAGACGAGAAGCCCTCACCACTGAAGCTTTCTTT.

The chain links TRBV30 to TRBJ1-1; 11 nucleotides line up with TRBD1. The CDR3 length is 15 residues. V trimming: 2 bases; J trimming: 2 bases; junction bases outside the gene matches: 4. Germline-derived CDR1 and CDR2 are GTSNPN and SVGIG (reference sequence). The CDR3 is CAWSRGTGGNTEAFF. The CDR3 DNA reads TGTGCCTGGAGTCGAGGGACAGGGGGAAACACTGAAGCTTTCTTT.